These 3 T cell receptor beta chains were all obtained from the same sample, sequenced in a study of T-cell memory formation after mild COVID-19. One entry per CDR3 protein results from TCRdb running MiXCR on the 5' RACE reads. The sample includes roughly 370,000 distinct CDR3 sequences, roughly 15% of them seen just once. Material: PBMCs or a T cell subset sorted from them (not recorded which). Receptors originate from a man younger than 30 who had mild COVID-19 (a few samples of this study predate the infection). Cell type and time point are not known.

The sample holds many counts of this clonotype. CDR3 loop: CASRGLTGQETQYF. CDR3 in DNA: TGCGCCAGCAGGGGGCTAACGGGGCAAGAGACCCAGTACTTC. The V call is TRBV5-1, the J call TRBJ2-5, with D perhaps given as TRBD1 or TRBD2 (5 bases each). Germline values: CDR1 SGHRS, CDR2 YFSETQ. CDR3 length: 14 amino acids. V lost 5 bases to trimming and J lost 2 bases, with 13 bases between them.

The chain joins TRBV7-8 to TRBJ2-2; the match to TRBD1 covers 9 bases. In germline, CDR1 is SGHVS, CDR2 FQNEAQ. This CDR3 contains 16 residues. Unmatched junction bases numbered 10, after V lost 5 bases and J lost 6 bases. CDR3: CASSHRPGQGSGELFF. CDR3 nucleotide sequence: TGTGCCAGCAGCCACCGGCCGGGACAGGGATCCGGGGAGCTGTTTTTT.

This clonotype was recorded a few times. V usage is TRBV18 and J usage is TRBJ1-3, with TRBD1 matching 7 bases. The germline gives CDR1 KGHSH, CDR2 LQKENI. The CDR3 runs 14 residues. With 4 bases clipped from V and 6 bases from J, the junction kept 6 bases outside the gene matches. Written as DNA, the CDR3 is TGTGCCAGCTCACGGAACAGGGGAGAAAACACCATATATTTT. Its protein product is CASSRNRGENTIYF. Full variable domain (remainder filled in from reference TRBV18 and TRBJ1-3): NAGVMQNPRHLVRRRGQEARLRCSPMKGHSHVYWYRQLPEEGLKFMVYLQKENIIDESGMPKERFSAEFPKEGPSILRIQQVVRGDSAAYFCASSRNRGENTIYFGEGSWLTVV.